This TCR beta chain stems from a study of blood T cells in healthy people across ages. This clonotype came up many times. Using a J-beta primer mix together with a sample-barcoded 5' primer, a second PCR was run for roughly 6 to 12 cycles. Unique molecular identifiers of 12 random nucleotides labeled each cDNA. TCRdb redid the calling of the 5' RACE reads with MiXCR, one entry per CDR3 protein. The table shows approximately 680,000 distinct CDR3 sequences, with roughly 32% occurring only once. Input material: blood. The TCR was taken from a woman older than 75 in good health.

CDR3 DNA sequence: TGTGCCAGCAGCTTGGGTGGTTGGAGCACTGAAGCTTTCTTT. Protein sequence: CASSLGGWSTEAFF. V is TRBV5-5 and J is TRBJ1-1; the D is unclear. V lost 0 bases and J lost 4, with 10 bases in between. In germline, CDR1 is SGHKS, CDR2 YYEKEE (reference sequence). The CDR3 length is 14 residues. The full variable domain, completed using reference TRBV5-5 and TRBJ1-1, is DAGVTQSPTHLIKTRGQQVTLRCSPISGHKSVSWYQQVLGQGPQFIFQYYEKEERGRGNFPDRFSARQFPNYSSELNVNALLLGDSALYLCASSLGGWSTEAFFGQGTRLTVV.